This entry is about one T cell receptor beta chain. Its antigen remains unidentified. This entry comes from a study of CD8+CD57+ T cells in acquired aplastic anemia. Study-wide context: The average for DNA from sorted CD4+ and CD8+ cells was approximately 3.2 ug.

Study conclusions and caveats: Patients shared just under 30 CD8+ CDR3 sequences with controls. Significant differences in CD8+ Simpson's diversity were not observed between patients and controls.

CDR3 length: 13 amino acids. The V end lost 3 bases, the J end lost 8 bases, and 16 bases lay between the germline ends. Germline lookup yields CDR1 DFQATT and CDR2 SNEGSKA (reference sequence). Genomic DNA provided the template from which TCR beta VDJ and CDR3 profiles were obtained. MiXCR was run by TCRdb on the reads, yielding one entry per CDR3 protein. The sample includes approximately 200,000 distinct CDR3 sequences, over 60% of them seen just once. The sequenced sample was sorted CD4+, CD8+, or CD8+CD57+ T cells (not recorded which) from PBMCs. The V and J genes are TRBV20-1 and TRBJ1-2; D call uncertain. This receptor was obtained from a human donor with severe aplastic anemia or a healthy control (not recorded which). The CDR3 DNA reads TGCAGTGCTAGCAAGAAAAATGAGCGGGGCTACACCTTC. The encoded protein is CSASKKNERGYTF.